These 12 T cell receptor beta chains came from one sample sequenced in a study of blood T cell repertoires in COVID-19. Sequencing used immunoSEQ multiplex PCR; TCRdb keeps in-frame clones, though not all of them. The sample includes around 200,000 clones, under 80% of them seen just once. Sequences were obtained from peripheral blood. These TCRs come from a woman between 50 and 59 years old with acute or convalescent COVID-19.

The V gene is TRBV9, the J gene TRBJ2-7; no clear D gene. V was cut by 0 bases and J by 2 bases, with 9 bases left in between. The CDR3 loop spans 14 amino acids. The V gene's germline CDR1 is SGDLS and CDR2 YYNGEE. The CDR3 nucleotides read TGTGCCAGCAGCGTAGACGAGGTCCCCTACGAGCAGTACTTC. Protein product: CASSVDEVPYEQYF.

The rearrangement joins TRBV6-5 to TRBJ2-1, with 8 bases lining up with TRBD2. Looked up from germline, CDR1 is MNHEY and CDR2 is SVGAGI. J gave up 13 bases and V 4 bases, and 9 bases lay outside the gene matches. The CDR3 totals 13 residues. The CDR3 here is CASSSEREFSQFF. CDR3 nucleotide sequence: TGTGCCAGCAGTTCGGAGCGGGAGTTTAGTCAGTTCTTC.

This chain uses TRBV2 with TRBJ1-4; 9 positions agree with TRBD1. J lost 7 bases, V lost 9 bases, and 6 bases had no gene match. In germline, CDR1 is SNHLY, CDR2 FYNNEI. This CDR3 comprises 13 residues. The CDR3 nucleotides read TGTGCCAGGGGACAGGGACCGGGTGAAAAACTGTTTTTT. Translated, it gives CARGQGPGEKLFF.

This clone was seen only once. CDR3 residues: CASSHRGLDEQYF. The CDR3 DNA reads as TGCGCCAGCAGCCACAGGGGACTCGACGAGCAGTACTTC. The chain couples TRBV5-1 to TRBJ2-7, with D tentatively TRBD1 (7 bases). The germline V gene has CDR1 SGHRS and CDR2 YFSETQ. V was trimmed by 4 bases and J by 5 bases, leaving 13 bases between them. This CDR3 region has 13 residues.

This clone was counted many times. V gene TRBV28 combines with J gene TRBJ1-5; a weak D match, TRBD1 (6 bases). Germline V CDR1 and CDR2: MDHEN, SYDVKM. V was pared by 5 bases and J by 0 bases, with 17 bases between. The CDR3 consists of 17 residues. The CDR3 protein is CASSTRTTGYSNQPQHF. In nucleotides, the CDR3 is TGTGCCAGCAGTACTAGAACGACAGGTTATAGCAATCAGCCCCAGCATTTT.

This clone was counted only a few times. Different DNA sequences within this sample yield the same CDR3. The V and J genes are TRBV6-5 and TRBJ1-5; D is ambiguous. The CDR3 runs to 13 residues. V was pared by 2 bases and J by 0 bases, with 2 bases between. Germline CDR1 reads MNHEY; CDR2 reads SVGAGI. The CDR3 coding sequence is TGTGCCAGCAGTTACCGTAGCAATCAGCCCCAGCATTTT. Its translation is CASSYRSNQPQHF.

This chain joins TRBV3-1 (or the pseudogene TRBV3-2) and TRBJ1-5, with no clear D. Germline V gene lookup returns CDR1 LGHDT and CDR2 YNNKEL (reference sequence). Trimming stripped 1 base from V and 0 bases from J, with 7 bases between. The CDR3 has 15 residues. The CDR3 nucleotides read TGTGCCAGCAGCCAAGGCGGGGTTAGCAATCAGCCCCAGCATTTT. Translating it yields CASSQGGVSNQPQHF.

CDR3 protein: CASKPPLGQGTYGYTF. The CDR3 DNA reads as TGTGCCAGCAAACCGCCCCTGGGACAGGGAACCTATGGCTACACCTTC. This chain connects TRBV28 to TRBJ1-2, with 9 positions matching TRBD1. The germline gives CDR1 MDHEN, CDR2 SYDVKM. Trimming at V came to 7 bases and at J to 4 bases, leaving 13 bases not matched to a gene. The CDR3 contains 16 residues.

This clone showed up many times. Other DNA sequences in the sample encode the same CDR3. The chain carries TRBV20-1 and TRBJ2-7, with unresolved D. Germline V gene lookup returns CDR1 DFQATT and CDR2 SNEGSKA (reference sequence). The CDR3 loop spans 11 amino acids. Trimming stripped 5 bases from V and 3 bases from J, with 8 bases between. The DNA of the CDR3 is TGCAGTGCTCCCGCAGGCTACGAGCAGTACTTC. Its translation: CSAPAGYEQYF.

This clone was recorded only once. The genes are TRBV7-2 and TRBJ2-1, with D tentatively TRBD2 (6 bases). The CDR3 is 13 residues long. With 0 bases removed from V and 6 bases from J, the gap between germline ends came to 6 bases. Germline CDR1 is SGHTA and CDR2 is FQGNSA. In nucleotides, the CDR3 is TGTGCCAGCAGCTTAGCAGCGGGCAATGAGCAGTTCTTC. It is translated as CASSLAAGNEQFF.

The genes are TRBV19 and TRBJ2-2; 7 bases agree with TRBD1. Germline assignment: CDR1 LNHDA and CDR2 SQIVND (reference sequence). After removal of 5 bases from V and 2 bases from J, the junction contained 2 bases not matched to a gene. The CDR3 covers 14 residues. The CDR3 region has the DNA TGTGCCAGTAGTGGACAGGTCAACACCGGGGAGCTGTTTTTT. Its translation is CASSGQVNTGELFF.

V usage is TRBV5-6 and J usage is TRBJ2-1; the D is unclear. This CDR3 contains 11 residues. Germline V gene lookup returns CDR1 SGHDT and CDR2 YYEEEE. V lost 1 base to trimming and J lost 8 bases, with 4 bases between them. This CDR3 is CASSLQYEQFF. CDR3 DNA: TGTGCCAGCAGCTTGCAGTATGAGCAGTTCTTC.